The rows below give T cell receptor beta chains drawn from one sample of a study of low-dose radiotherapy and immunotherapy resistance in tumors. Each CDR3 protein gets one entry after TCRdb re-called the reads with MiXCR. Counted here are some 82,000 distinct CDR3 sequences, under 20% occurring once; the ten biggest clones make up about 5.9%. The specimen was PBMCs, collected before treatment. These receptors were taken from a male donor with prostate cancer. The CDR3 runs from the conserved cysteine through the conserved F or W. A D gene is named only where the DNA matches it firmly. Only part of the rows carry a size: once, few, many, or a class if the clone is expanded.

d_call: NA
v_call: TRBV7-4
j_call: TRBJ1-3
clone_size: NA
cdr3_aa: CASSLVGGRPVDGNTIYF
cdr3_nt: TGTGCCAGCAGCTTAGTCGGGGGACGGCCAGTTGATGGAAACACCATATATTTT

d_call: NA
v_call: TRBV12-3/TRBV12-4
j_call: TRBJ1-1
clone_size: many
cdr3_aa: CASSRDSGAEAFF
cdr3_nt: TGTGCCAGCAGCCGCGACAGTGGCGCTGAAGCTTTCTTT

d_call: NA
v_call: TRBV5-1
j_call: TRBJ1-1
clone_size: many
cdr3_aa: CASSLLPGAINTEAFF
cdr3_nt: TGCGCCAGCAGCTTGTTGCCAGGGGCCATCAACACTGAAGCTTTCTTT

d_call: TRBD2
v_call: TRBV27
j_call: TRBJ2-3
clone_size: many
cdr3_aa: CASSLSGGPSTDTQYF
cdr3_nt: TGTGCCAGCAGTCTTTCGGGAGGGCCAAGCACAGATACGCAGTATTTT

d_call: NA
v_call: TRBV29-1
j_call: TRBJ2-1
clone_size: many
cdr3_aa: CSVEDRIGGDSSYNEQFF
cdr3_nt: TGCAGCGTTGAAGATCGCATCGGGGGGGACAGCTCCTACAATGAGCAGTTCTTC

d_call: NA
v_call: TRBV3-1
j_call: TRBJ2-5
clone_size: many
cdr3_aa: CASSPYNRVARQETQYF
cdr3_nt: TGTGCCAGCAGCCCATACAACAGGGTCGCACGGCAAGAGACCCAGTACTTC

d_call: NA
v_call: TRBV7-2
j_call: TRBJ2-6
clone_size: many
cdr3_aa: CASSLAVLGKSGANVLTF
cdr3_nt: TGTGCCAGCAGCTTAGCGGTGTTGGGGAAATCTGGGGCCAACGTCCTGACTTTC

d_call: NA
v_call: TRBV2
j_call: TRBJ2-7
clone_size: NA
cdr3_aa: CASSRDTGELYF
cdr3_nt: TGTGCCAGCAGCAGGGACACCGGGGAGCTGTACTTC

d_call: TRBD1
v_call: TRBV6-5
j_call: TRBJ2-7
clone_size: many
cdr3_aa: CASSRGQGQGYEQYF
cdr3_nt: TGTGCCAGCAGTCGCGGCCAAGGACAGGGATACGAGCAGTACTTC

d_call: NA
v_call: TRBV19
j_call: TRBJ1-1
clone_size: NA
cdr3_aa: CASSIFMNTEAFF
cdr3_nt: TGTGCCAGTAGTATCTTCATGAACACTGAAGCTTTCTTT

d_call: TRBD2
v_call: TRBV18
j_call: TRBJ2-1
clone_size: few
cdr3_aa: CASSPASGSDEQFF
cdr3_nt: TGTGCCAGCTCACCAGCTAGCGGGAGCGATGAGCAGTTCTTC

d_call: NA
v_call: TRBV5-1
j_call: TRBJ2-1
clone_size: NA
cdr3_aa: CASSLAGTGRNEQFF
cdr3_nt: TGCGCCAGCAGCTTGGCCGGGACGGGGAGGAATGAGCAGTTCTTC

d_call: NA
v_call: TRBV5-1
j_call: TRBJ2-5
clone_size: many
cdr3_aa: CASSLGLHGETQYF
cdr3_nt: TGTGCCAGCAGCCTGGGGCTCCATGGAGAGACCCAGTACTTC

d_call: NA
v_call: TRBV2
j_call: TRBJ1-5
clone_size: many
cdr3_aa: CASKKGRQEGGNQPQHF
cdr3_nt: TGTGCCAGCAAGAAAGGACGACAGGAGGGAGGCAATCAGCCCCAGCATTTT

d_call: NA
v_call: TRBV28
j_call: TRBJ1-1
clone_size: NA
cdr3_aa: CASIQGGAEAFF
cdr3_nt: TGTGCCAGCATACAGGGAGGGGCTGAAGCTTTCTTT

d_call: NA
v_call: TRBV15
j_call: TRBJ2-7
clone_size: many
cdr3_aa: CATSRGEARARHEQYF
cdr3_nt: TGTGCCACCAGCAGAGGGGAAGCCAGGGCTCGCCACGAGCAGTACTTC

d_call: TRBD2
v_call: TRBV7-2
j_call: TRBJ2-2
clone_size: many
cdr3_aa: CASSLATSGGPGELFF
cdr3_nt: TGTGCCAGCAGCTTAGCGACTAGCGGGGGGCCCGGGGAGCTGTTTTTT

d_call: TRBD2
v_call: TRBV5-1
j_call: TRBJ2-3
clone_size: many
cdr3_aa: CASSLDASGRSDTQYF
cdr3_nt: TGCGCCAGCAGCTTGGATGCTAGCGGGAGGTCAGATACGCAGTATTTT

d_call: NA
v_call: TRBV20-1
j_call: TRBJ2-4
clone_size: NA
cdr3_aa: CSATLPGGRLTKNIQYF
cdr3_nt: TGCAGTGCTACCCTCCCCGGGGGGCGCTTGACCAAAAACATTCAGTACTTC

d_call: NA
v_call: TRBV11-2
j_call: TRBJ2-3
clone_size: NA
cdr3_aa: CASSLVPSLTVTDTQYF
cdr3_nt: TGTGCCAGCAGCTTAGTTCCCAGCCTTACTGTCACAGATACGCAGTATTTT

d_call: TRBD2
v_call: TRBV18
j_call: TRBJ2-1
clone_size: NA
cdr3_aa: CASSPTSGGKFF
cdr3_nt: TGTGCCAGCTCACCAACTAGCGGGGGCAAGTTCTTC

d_call: TRBD2
v_call: TRBV30
j_call: TRBJ2-3
clone_size: few
cdr3_aa: CAWSRLAGGSDTQYF
cdr3_nt: TGTGCCTGGAGTAGACTAGCGGGAGGGTCAGATACGCAGTATTTT

d_call: TRBD1
v_call: TRBV6-2/TRBV6-3
j_call: TRBJ2-7
clone_size: many
cdr3_aa: CASSYDRARSYEQYF
cdr3_nt: TGTGCCAGCAGTTACGACAGGGCCCGCTCCTACGAGCAGTACTTC

d_call: TRBD1
v_call: TRBV14
j_call: TRBJ2-2
clone_size: many
cdr3_aa: CASSQDRDRGGNTGELFF
cdr3_nt: TGTGCCAGCAGCCAAGATCGCGACAGGGGAGGGAACACCGGGGAGCTGTTTTTT

d_call: NA
v_call: TRBV3-1
j_call: TRBJ2-5
clone_size: many
cdr3_aa: CASSQAQETQYF
cdr3_nt: TGTGCCAGCAGCCAGGCGCAAGAGACCCAGTACTTC

d_call: TRBD1
v_call: TRBV7-6
j_call: TRBJ2-2
clone_size: many
cdr3_aa: CASSGRDRANTGELFF
cdr3_nt: TGTGCTAGCAGCGGCCGGGACAGGGCGAACACCGGGGAGCTGTTTTTT

d_call: NA
v_call: TRBV7-2
j_call: TRBJ2-3
clone_size: NA
cdr3_aa: CASSLWTESDTQYF
cdr3_nt: TGTGCCAGCAGCCTATGGACAGAATCAGATACGCAGTATTTT

d_call: NA
v_call: TRBV26
j_call: TRBJ2-7
clone_size: NA
cdr3_aa: CASTGDGRTSFEQYF
cdr3_nt: TGTGCCAGCACGGGTGATGGACGAACATCCTTCGAGCAGTACTTC

d_call: NA
v_call: TRBV20-1
j_call: TRBJ1-1
clone_size: many
cdr3_aa: CSARPVITEAFF
cdr3_nt: TGCAGTGCTAGACCAGTCATCACTGAAGCTTTCTTT

d_call: NA
v_call: TRBV28
j_call: TRBJ2-2
clone_size: NA
cdr3_aa: CASSLSGVGGELFF
cdr3_nt: TGTGCCAGCAGTTTATCAGGGGTCGGCGGGGAGCTGTTTTTT

d_call: NA
v_call: TRBV5-1
j_call: TRBJ2-7
clone_size: many
cdr3_aa: CASSLAGATYEQYF
cdr3_nt: TGCGCCAGCAGCTTGGCGGGGGCTACCTACGAGCAGTACTTC

d_call: NA
v_call: TRBV30
j_call: TRBJ1-1
clone_size: NA
cdr3_aa: CAWFRGRVIGTEAFF
cdr3_nt: TGTGCCTGGTTCAGGGGCCGGGTAATCGGCACTGAAGCTTTCTTT

d_call: TRBD2
v_call: TRBV2
j_call: TRBJ2-3
clone_size: NA
cdr3_aa: CASEGRSGATQYF
cdr3_nt: TGTGCCAGCGAGGGGCGGAGCGGGGCTACGCAGTATTTT

d_call: NA
v_call: TRBV9
j_call: TRBJ2-3
clone_size: many
cdr3_aa: CASSPVGGSTDTQYF
cdr3_nt: TGTGCCAGCAGCCCAGTGGGGGGTAGCACAGATACGCAGTATTTT

d_call: NA
v_call: TRBV5-4
j_call: TRBJ2-2
clone_size: NA
cdr3_aa: CASRPGTGTGELFFF
cdr3_nt: NA

d_call: TRBD2
v_call: TRBV20-1
j_call: TRBJ2-3
clone_size: many
cdr3_aa: CSVTGGLAGTDTQYF
cdr3_nt: TGCAGTGTTACAGGGGGACTAGCGGGCACAGATACGCAGTATTTT

d_call: NA
v_call: TRBV12-3/TRBV12-4
j_call: TRBJ2-1
clone_size: medium-sized
cdr3_aa: CASSFFEVGARSYNEQFF
cdr3_nt: TGTGCCAGCAGTTTTTTTGAGGTAGGGGCCCGCTCCTACAATGAGCAGTTCTTC

d_call: NA
v_call: TRBV12-3/TRBV12-4
j_call: TRBJ2-3
clone_size: many
cdr3_aa: CASSLVWGAGTDTQYF
cdr3_nt: TGTGCCAGCAGTTTAGTGTGGGGCGCCGGCACAGATACGCAGTATTTT

d_call: TRBD2
v_call: TRBV30
j_call: TRBJ2-1
clone_size: NA
cdr3_aa: CAWDSLGGGADNEQFF
cdr3_nt: TGTGCCTGGGACTCTTTGGGCGGGGGGGCGGACAATGAGCAGTTCTTC

d_call: NA
v_call: TRBV16
j_call: TRBJ2-5
clone_size: NA
cdr3_aa: CASSPTGRQETQYF
cdr3_nt: TGTGCCAGCAGCCCCACAGGGCGCCAAGAGACCCAGTACTTC

d_call: NA
v_call: TRBV7-2
j_call: TRBJ2-2
clone_size: NA
cdr3_aa: CASSQTVGLNTGELFFF
cdr3_nt: NA

d_call: NA
v_call: TRBV7-9
j_call: TRBJ1-1
clone_size: many
cdr3_aa: CASSLAGGNTEAFF
cdr3_nt: TGTGCCAGCAGCTTAGCTGGGGGCAACACTGAAGCTTTCTTT

d_call: TRBD2
v_call: TRBV14
j_call: TRBJ2-3
clone_size: once
cdr3_aa: CASSQPLAGRTDTQYF
cdr3_nt: TGTGCCAGCAGCCAACCGCTAGCGGGGCGCACAGATACGCAGTATTTT

d_call: NA
v_call: TRBV18
j_call: TRBJ2-7
clone_size: many
cdr3_aa: CASSPRVSYEQYF
cdr3_nt: TGTGCCAGCTCCCCCCGAGTCTCCTACGAGCAGTACTTC

d_call: NA
v_call: TRBV5-4
j_call: TRBJ2-2
clone_size: many
cdr3_aa: CASSDAKGRRNTGELFF
cdr3_nt: TGTGCCAGCAGCGACGCGAAGGGGAGGAGGAACACCGGGGAGCTGTTTTTT

d_call: TRBD1
v_call: TRBV19
j_call: TRBJ2-4
clone_size: many
cdr3_aa: CASTLGGQGMTGIQYF
cdr3_nt: TGTGCCAGTACCCTCGGGGGACAGGGAATGACTGGCATTCAGTACTTC

d_call: NA
v_call: TRBV14
j_call: TRBJ2-1
clone_size: many
cdr3_aa: CASSQVTRQQFF
cdr3_nt: TGTGCCAGCAGCCAAGTTACTAGACAGCAGTTCTTC

d_call: NA
v_call: TRBV29-1
j_call: TRBJ1-2
clone_size: many
cdr3_aa: CSVPGSNYGYTF
cdr3_nt: TGCAGCGTTCCGGGTTCGAACTATGGCTACACCTTC

d_call: NA
v_call: TRBV5-1
j_call: TRBJ1-1
clone_size: NA
cdr3_aa: CASQRREDSTTEAFF
cdr3_nt: TGCGCCAGCCAAAGACGGGAGGACTCGACCACTGAAGCTTTCTTT